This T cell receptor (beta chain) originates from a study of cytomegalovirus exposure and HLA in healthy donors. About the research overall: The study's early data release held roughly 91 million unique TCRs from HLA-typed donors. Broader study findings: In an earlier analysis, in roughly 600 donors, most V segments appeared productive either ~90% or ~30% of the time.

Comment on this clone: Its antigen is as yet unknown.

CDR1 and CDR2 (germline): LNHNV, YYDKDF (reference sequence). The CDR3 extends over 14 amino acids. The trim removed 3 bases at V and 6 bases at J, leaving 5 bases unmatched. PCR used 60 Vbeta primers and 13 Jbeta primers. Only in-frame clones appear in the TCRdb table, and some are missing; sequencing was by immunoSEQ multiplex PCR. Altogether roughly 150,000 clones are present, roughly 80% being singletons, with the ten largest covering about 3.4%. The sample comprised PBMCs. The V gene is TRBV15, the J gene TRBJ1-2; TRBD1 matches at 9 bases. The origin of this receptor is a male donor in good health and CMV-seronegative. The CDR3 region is CATSSRRTGDGYTF. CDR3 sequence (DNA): TGTGCCACCAGCAGCCGTCGGACAGGGGATGGCTACACCTTC. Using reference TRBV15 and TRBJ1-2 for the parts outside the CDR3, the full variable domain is DAMVIQNPRYQVTQFGKPVTLSCSQTLNHNVMYWYQQKSSQAPKLLFHYYDKDFNNEADTPDNFQSRRPNTSFCFLDIRSPGLGDTAMYLCATSSRRTGDGYTFGSGTRLTVV.